The clone carrying this T cell receptor (beta chain) appeared a few times. Its antigen is not known. The sample is drawn from a study of vaccination and CD4 T cells after COVID-19. Oncomine TCR Beta short-read sequencing was applied to DNA from cultured CD4+ T cells. TCRdb itself ran the PCR reads through MiXCR, one entry per CDR3 protein. The table has around 18,000 distinct CDR3 sequences, 44% seen once. Germline CDR1 is MNHNS and CDR2 is SASEGT. CDR3 length equals 15 residues. J gave up 2 bases and V 6 bases, and 8 bases lay outside the gene matches. Time point of the sample: late sampling 161 to 241 days after vaccination in a few convalescent patients. Specified treatment: approximately 9-day PBMC culture with coronavirus spike peptide pools or control peptides (ViraFEST assay).

The receptor's source is a human donor who had recovered from COVID-19. The material was CD4+ T cells from blood, cultured in vitro, obtained about 7 months after SARS-CoV-2 vaccination. The J gene is TRBJ2-5, the V gene TRBV6-1; TRBD1 agrees at 8 bases. The CDR3 DNA reads TGTGCCAGCAGACGACAGGGGCAAGCACAAGAGACCCAGTACTTC. Translation: CASRRQGQAQETQYF.